This TCR beta chain derives from a study of T cells after somatic rescue of genetic block. The repertoire was sequenced with immunoSEQ multiplex PCR; TCRdb's copy has only in-frame clones and lacks some. The sample yields over 95,000 clones, about 93% seen once. CDR3 length: 12 residues. V lost 4 bases to trimming and J lost 1 base, with 7 bases between them. CDR1 and CDR2 from the germline V gene are SQVTM and ANQGSEA. The origin of this receptor is a young woman. The chain joins TRBV29-1 to TRBJ1-2, with a weak D call TRBD1 (5 bases). Sequenced: peripheral blood mononuclear cells (PBMCs). CDR3 sequence: CSVAGVNYGYTF. CDR3 DNA sequence: TGCAGCGTTGCGGGGGTTAACTATGGCTACACCTTC.